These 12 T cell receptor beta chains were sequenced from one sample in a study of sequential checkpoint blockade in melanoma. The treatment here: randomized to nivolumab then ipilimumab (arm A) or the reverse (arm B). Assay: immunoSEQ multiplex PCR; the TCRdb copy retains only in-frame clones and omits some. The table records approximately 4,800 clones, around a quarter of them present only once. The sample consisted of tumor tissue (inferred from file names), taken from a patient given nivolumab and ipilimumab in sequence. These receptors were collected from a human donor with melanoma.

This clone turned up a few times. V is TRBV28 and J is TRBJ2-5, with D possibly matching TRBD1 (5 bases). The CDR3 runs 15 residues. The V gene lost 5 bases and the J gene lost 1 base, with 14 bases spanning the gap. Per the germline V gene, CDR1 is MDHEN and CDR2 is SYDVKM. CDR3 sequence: CASSRTLAAQETQYF. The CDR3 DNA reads TGTGCCAGCAGTCGGACATTGGCCGCCCAAGAGACCCAGTACTTC.

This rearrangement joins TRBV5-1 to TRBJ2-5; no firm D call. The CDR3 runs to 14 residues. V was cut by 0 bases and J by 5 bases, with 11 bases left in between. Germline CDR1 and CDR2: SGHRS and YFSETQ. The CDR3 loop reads CASSLGVIAETQYF. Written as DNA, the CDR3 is TGCGCCAGCAGCTTGGGCGTGATTGCCGAGACCCAGTACTTC.

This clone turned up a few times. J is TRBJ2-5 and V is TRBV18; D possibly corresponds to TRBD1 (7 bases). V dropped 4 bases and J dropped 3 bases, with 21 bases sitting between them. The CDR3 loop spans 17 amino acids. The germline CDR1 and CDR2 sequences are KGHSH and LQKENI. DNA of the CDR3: TGTGCCAGCTCACTATACTCCGGCGGGGACAGAGAAGAGACCCAGTACTTC. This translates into CASSLYSGGDREETQYF.

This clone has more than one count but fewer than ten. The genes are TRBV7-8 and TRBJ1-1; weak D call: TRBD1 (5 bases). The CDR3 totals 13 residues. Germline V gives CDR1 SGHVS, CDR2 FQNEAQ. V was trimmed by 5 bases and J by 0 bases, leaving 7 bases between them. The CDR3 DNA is TGTGCCAGCAGCAGACAGATGAACACTGAAGCTTTCTTT. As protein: CASSRQMNTEAFF.

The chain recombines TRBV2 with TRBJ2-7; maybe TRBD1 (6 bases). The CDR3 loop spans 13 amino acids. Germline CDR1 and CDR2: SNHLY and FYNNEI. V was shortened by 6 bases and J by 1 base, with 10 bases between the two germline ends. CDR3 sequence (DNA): TGTGCCAGCAGAGGGGACATTTCCTACGAGCAGTACTTC. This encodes CASRGDISYEQYF.

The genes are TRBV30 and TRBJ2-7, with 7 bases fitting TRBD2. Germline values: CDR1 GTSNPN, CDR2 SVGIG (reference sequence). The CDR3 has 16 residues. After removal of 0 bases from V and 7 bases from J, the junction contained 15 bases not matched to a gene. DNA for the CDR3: TGTGCCTGGAGTGTAGCGGGGCTGGCAGGGCTTCGGGAGCAGTACTTC. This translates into CAWSVAGLAGLREQYF.

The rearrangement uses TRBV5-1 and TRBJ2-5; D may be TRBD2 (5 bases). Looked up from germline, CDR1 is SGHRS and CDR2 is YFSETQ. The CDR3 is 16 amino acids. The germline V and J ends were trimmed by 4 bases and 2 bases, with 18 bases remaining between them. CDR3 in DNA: TGCGCCAGCAGCCCCGGCGTCCTAGCTGCTCAAGAGACCCAGTACTTC. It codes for CASSPGVLAAQETQYF.

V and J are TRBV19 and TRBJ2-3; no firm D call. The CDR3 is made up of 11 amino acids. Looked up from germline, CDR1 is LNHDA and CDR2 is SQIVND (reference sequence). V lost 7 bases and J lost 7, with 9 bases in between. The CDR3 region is CASTSGNTQYF. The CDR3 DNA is TGTGCCAGTACCTCTGGGAATACGCAGTATTTT. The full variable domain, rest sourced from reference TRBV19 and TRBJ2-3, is DGGITQSPKYLFRKEGQNVTLSCEQNLNHDAMYWYRQDPGQGLRLIYYSQIVNDFQKGDIAEGYSVSREKKESFPLTVTSAQKNPTAFYLCASTSGNTQYFGPGTRLTVL.

CDR3 in amino acids: CAWSPGRGLSYNSPLHF. CDR3 nucleotides: TGTGCCTGGAGTCCTGGCCGCGGACTCTCCTATAATTCACCCCTCCACTTT. The V call is TRBV30, the J call TRBJ1-6; D gene ambiguous. Trimming removed 2 bases from V and 0 bases from J, with 14 bases in between. The germline CDR1 and CDR2 sequences are GTSNPN and SVGIG (reference sequence). The length of the CDR3 is 17 residues.

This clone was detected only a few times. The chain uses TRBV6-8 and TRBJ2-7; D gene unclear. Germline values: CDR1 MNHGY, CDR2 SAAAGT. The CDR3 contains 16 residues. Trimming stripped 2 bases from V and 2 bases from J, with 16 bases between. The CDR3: CASSYRMWATTYEQYF. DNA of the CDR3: TGTGCCAGCAGTTACCGCATGTGGGCTACCACCTACGAGCAGTACTTC.

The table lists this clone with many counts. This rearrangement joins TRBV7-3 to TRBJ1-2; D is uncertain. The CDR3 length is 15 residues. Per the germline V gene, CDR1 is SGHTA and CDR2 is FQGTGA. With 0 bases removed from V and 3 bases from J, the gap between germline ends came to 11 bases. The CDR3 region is CASSLTVGDYYGYTF. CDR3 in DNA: TGTGCCAGCAGCTTAACTGTGGGAGACTACTATGGCTACACCTTC.

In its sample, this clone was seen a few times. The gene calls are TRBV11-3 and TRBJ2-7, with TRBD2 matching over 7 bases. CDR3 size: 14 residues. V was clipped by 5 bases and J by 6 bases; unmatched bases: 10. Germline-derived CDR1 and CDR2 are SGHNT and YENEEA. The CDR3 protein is CASSPRGGDPEQYF. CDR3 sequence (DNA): TGTGCCAGCAGCCCCCGGGGAGGGGATCCCGAGCAGTACTTC.